This T cell receptor (beta chain) was identified during a study of T cell responses to AZD1222 COVID-19 vaccine. Study in general: Second doses at about 4 or about 12 weeks were pooled.

Overall study findings and caveats: Spike-specific TCR repertoires showed rising breadth and depth after two AZD1222 doses.

V shed 5 bases, J shed 1 base, and the junction held 8 bases outside the gene matches. Germline V lookup: CDR1 SGHTA, CDR2 FQGTGA. This CDR3 has 16 residues. Assay: immunoSEQ multiplex PCR; the TCRdb copy retains only in-frame clones and omits some. Of about 150,000 clones in the sample, roughly nine tenths are singletons; the top ten hold 15% to 20%. To note about this clone: Its antigen remains unidentified.

The V and J genes are TRBV7-3 and TRBJ2-1; 7 bases map to TRBD1. This material consisted of peripheral blood, taken on day 0 of AZD1222 vaccination. This sequence originates from an adult in good health. CDR3 nucleotides: TGTGCCAGCAGCCCCTCGGACAGGCCTTCCTACAATGAGCAGTTCTTC. Its translation is CASSPSDRPSYNEQFF.